These 27 T cell receptor beta chains originate from one sample sequenced in a study of T cell repertoires in cytomegalovirus infection. From the reads, TCRdb called clonotypes with MiXCR, one entry per CDR3 protein. The sample includes approximately 500,000 distinct CDR3 sequences, around 27% of them seen just once. Sequenced input: PBMCs. The receptors here all came from a human donor in good health (CMV status not recorded). Some clones in this sample may be carry-over from other donors' samples.

This clonotype was picked up many times. The V gene is TRBV11-1, the J gene TRBJ2-1; a possible D gene is TRBD2 (6 bases). Trimming removed 4 bases from V and 2 bases from J, with 21 bases in between. Germline loops: CDR1 SGHAT, CDR2 FQDESV (reference sequence). The CDR3 has 18 residues. DNA for the CDR3: TGTGCCAGCAGCTCCCCCTCGAAGGGGACTTACACCTACAATGAGCAGTTCTTC. Residues: CASSSPSKGTYTYNEQFF.

The chain couples TRBV7-6 to TRBJ2-5; TRBD2 aligns across 7 bases. The CDR3 runs 15 residues. Unmatched junction bases numbered 9, after V lost 6 bases and J lost 2 bases. Germline V gives CDR1 SGHVS, CDR2 FNYEAQ. This CDR3 reads CASRDGLVLQETQYF. In DNA, the CDR3 is TGTGCCAGCAGGGATGGACTAGTACTTCAAGAGACCCAGTACTTC. The full variable domain, its missing parts supplied by reference TRBV7-6 and TRBJ2-5, is GAGVSQSPRYKVTKRGQDVALRCDPISGHVSLYWYRQALGQGPEFLTYFNYEAQQDKSGLPNDRFSAERPEGSISTLTIQRTEQRDSAMYRCASRDGLVLQETQYFGPGTRLLVL.

The sample holds a few counts of this clonotype. This chain joins TRBV14 and TRBJ2-1; either TRBD1 or TRBD2 may supply D (5 bases each). Trimming stripped 4 bases from V and 8 bases from J, with 21 bases between. CDR3 length equals 16 residues. CDR1 SGHDN and CDR2 FVKESK come from the germline V gene. The CDR3 spells CASSLSSGTVEDEQFF. CDR3 nucleotide sequence: TGTGCCAGCAGCCTTTCGTCCGGGACCGTGGAGGATGAGCAGTTCTTC.

In its sample, this clonotype was seen a few times. V gene TRBV28 combines with J gene TRBJ1-5, with TRBD1 identical over 11 bases. The germline CDR1 and CDR2 sequences are MDHEN and SYDVKM. With V trimmed by 6 bases and J by 9 bases, 7 bases remained unmatched. The CDR3 is made up of 14 amino acids. CDR3: CASRFGQGARPQHF. In nucleotides, the CDR3 is TGTGCCAGCAGGTTCGGACAGGGGGCAAGGCCCCAGCATTTT.

This clonotype has a count of ten or more. This chain links TRBV7-2 with TRBJ1-2, with TRBD1 as a possible D gene (5 bases). V was clipped by 5 bases and J by 3 bases, with 22 bases between them. The CDR3 is 17 amino acids. Germline values: CDR1 SGHTA, CDR2 FQGNSA. As DNA, the CDR3 is TGTGCCAGCAGCGGTAAAAGCGGGGCGGCAGGGCACTATGGCTACACCTTC. Translating it yields CASSGKSGAAGHYGYTF.

The chain links TRBV4-1 to TRBJ1-2, with D unresolved. V was trimmed by 0 bases and J by 4 bases, leaving 15 bases between them. In germline, CDR1 is MGHRA, CDR2 YSYEKL. The CDR3 is 16 amino acids. The CDR3 DNA is TGCGCCAGCAGCCAAGATTTCACTCCCCTCGGCTATGGCTACACCTTC. Translating it yields CASSQDFTPLGYGYTF.

This clonotype was detected many times. The chain links TRBV7-2 to TRBJ2-3, with 11 bases fitting TRBD2. Germline V gives CDR1 SGHTA, CDR2 FQGNSA. The CDR3 contains 16 residues. V lost 4 bases to trimming and J lost 2 bases; unmatched junction nucleotides: 5. This chain's CDR3 is CASSSVAGGITDTQYF. The CDR3 DNA follows: TGTGCCAGCAGCTCGGTAGCGGGAGGGATCACAGATACGCAGTATTTT.

V gene TRBV6-2 or TRBV6-3 combines with J gene TRBJ1-1; D ambiguous. The CDR3 length is 12 residues. CDR1 is MNHEY and CDR2 is SVGEGT in the germline V gene. With 2 bases removed from V and 3 bases from J, the gap between germline ends came to 4 bases. This CDR3 reads CASSYPDTEAFF. CDR3 DNA sequence: TGTGCCAGCAGTTACCCGGACACTGAAGCTTTCTTT.

The chain has TRBV6-6 and TRBJ1-2, with unresolved D. The CDR3 length is 13 residues. Deletions cut 2 bases from V and 1 base from J, with 5 bases between. Germline values: CDR1 MNHNY, CDR2 SVGAGI (reference sequence). CDR3 sequence (DNA): TGTGCCAGCAGTTACGAGAATAACTATGGCTACACCTTC. It yields the protein CASSYENNYGYTF.

This rearrangement joins TRBV12-3 or TRBV12-4 to TRBJ2-1; D might be TRBD1 or TRBD2, each matching 5 bases. Trimming left V 7 bases short and J 0 bases short, with 16 bases between. This CDR3 contains 16 residues. The CDR3 region is CASTLGTRSSYNEQFF. The CDR3 nucleotides are TGTGCCAGCACCTTAGGGACGCGGAGCTCCTACAATGAGCAGTTCTTC.

The chain combines TRBV12-3 or TRBV12-4 with TRBJ2-7; possibly TRBD1 for D (5 bases). This CDR3 has 14 residues. V was pared by 7 bases and J by 2 bases, with 15 bases between. The CDR3 sequence is CASKRDSPAYEQYF. In DNA form, the CDR3 reads TGTGCCAGCAAAAGAGACAGCCCAGCCTACGAGCAGTACTTC.

This clonotype was seen repeatedly, ten times or more. The chain uses TRBV7-6 and TRBJ2-1; 7 nucleotides agree with TRBD2. This CDR3 has 17 residues. Germline CDR1 and CDR2: SGHVS and FNYEAQ. V was clipped by 1 base and J by 4 bases; unmatched bases: 10. The CDR3: CASSLGLRELQYNEQFF. DNA of the CDR3: TGTGCCAGCAGCTTAGGATTGCGGGAGCTCCAATACAATGAGCAGTTCTTC.

The CDR3 DNA reads as TGTGCCAGCAGTTTAGACGGGGCGGCGAGCTCCTACAATGAGCAGTTCTTC. Translation: CASSLDGAASSYNEQFF. The chain combines TRBV27 with TRBJ2-1; D is possibly TRBD1 or TRBD2 (5 bases each). V gave up 2 bases and J gave up 0 bases, with 14 bases separating them. This CDR3 contains 17 residues. The germline V gene encodes CDR1 MNHEY and CDR2 SMNVEV (reference sequence).

The chain is built from TRBV6-2 or TRBV6-3 and TRBJ1-6; tentative D call: TRBD1 (5 bases). Trimming left V 6 bases short and J 6 bases short, with 18 bases between. The germline V gene has CDR1 MNHEY and CDR2 SVGEGT. The CDR3 has 16 residues. The DNA of the CDR3 is TGTGCCAGCAGGCCGCTCCACAGGATCTCTAATTCACCCCTCCACTTT. Its translation is CASRPLHRISNSPLHF.

This clonotype was recorded many times. One junction end does not reproduce the germline sequence, and a read error may be involved. The chain combines TRBV27 with TRBJ2-7; 10 bases match TRBD2. The V gene's germline CDR1 is MNHEY and CDR2 SMNVEV (reference sequence). CDR3 length: 16 amino acids. CDR3 in DNA: TGTGCCAGCAGGGACTGGACTAGCGGACGCTCCTCCGAGCAGTACTTC. This gives the protein CASRDWTSGRSSEQYF.

To note about this clonotype: Since a much larger clone is just one base distant, this may be a read error. The chain joins TRBV28 to TRBJ2-1; 8 nucleotides match TRBD1. V trimming: 7 bases; J trimming: 4 bases; junction bases outside the gene matches: 9. The CDR3 length is 15 residues. Germline V gene data show CDR1 as MDHEN and CDR2 as SYDVKM. The CDR3 spells CASTPPGQDYNEQFF. CDR3 in DNA: TGTGCCAGCACTCCACCGGGACAGGATTACAATGAGCAGTTCTTC.

In its sample, this clonotype was seen once. The rearrangement uses TRBV24-1 and TRBJ2-1; a weak D match, TRBD2 (6 bases). V lost 3 bases and J lost 9, with 11 bases in between. From germline, CDR1 is KGHDR and CDR2 SFDVKD. This CDR3 region has 13 residues. CDR3 DNA sequence: TGTGCCACCAGTGATGGGACTTTCGTTGAGCAGTTCTTC. Translated, it gives CATSDGTFVEQFF.

This clonotype was seen a few times. This chain links TRBV11-3 with TRBJ2-7; D might be TRBD1 or TRBD2, each matching 5 bases. The V end was cut by 5 bases, the J end by 0 bases, with 11 bases between. The CDR3 runs 14 residues. Germline V CDR1 and CDR2: SGHNT, YENEEA. The CDR3 sequence: CASSMGRSSYEQYF. In nucleotides, the CDR3 is TGTGCCAGCAGCATGGGACGGAGCTCCTACGAGCAGTACTTC.

The gene calls are TRBV20-1 and TRBJ1-2; D gene ambiguous. Germline values: CDR1 DFQATT, CDR2 SNEGSKA (reference sequence). The CDR3 spans 10 residues. Trimming removed 3 bases from V and 4 bases from J, with 3 bases in between. CDR3 coding DNA: TGCAGTGCTAGGGTCTATGGCTACACCTTC. This sequence encodes CSARVYGYTF.

This clonotype was observed a few times. J is TRBJ2-1 and V is TRBV19, with unresolved D. In germline, CDR1 is LNHDA, CDR2 SQIVND (reference sequence). There are 15 residues in the CDR3. Trimming took 3 bases from V and 1 from J, leaving 10 bases between them. In DNA form, the CDR3 reads TGTGCCAGTAGTATCTCTCTCACATCCTACAATGAGCAGTTCTTC. Translation gives CASSISLTSYNEQFF.

This clonotype was recorded many times. The chain couples TRBV11-2 to TRBJ2-5, with 14 bases that match TRBD2. The germline gives CDR1 SGHAT, CDR2 FQNNGV. The CDR3 spans 17 residues. Unmatched junction bases numbered 9, after V lost 4 bases and J lost 5 bases. The CDR3 nucleotides are TGTGCCAGCAGCTCGACTAGCGGGAGGGCCCTCATGGAGACCCAGTACTTC. It specifies CASSSTSGRALMETQYF.

This clonotype was detected ten times or more. This rearrangement joins TRBV6-2 or TRBV6-3 to TRBJ2-1, with 9 bases identical to TRBD2. Germline CDR1 MNHEY, CDR2 SVGEGT. Trimming cost V 2 bases and J 8 bases; bases outside gene matches: 4. This CDR3 has 14 amino acids. The CDR3 nucleotides are TGTGCCAGCAGTTACAAAGCGGGGGGCCATGAGCAGTTCTTC. Translating it yields CASSYKAGGHEQFF.

The chain carries TRBV28 and TRBJ2-1; 11 bases match TRBD2. Germline lookup yields CDR1 MDHEN and CDR2 SYDVKM. The CDR3 runs to 12 residues. With 7 bases clipped from V and 12 bases from J, the junction kept 5 bases outside the gene matches. CDR3 nucleotide sequence: TGTGCCAGCAAACTAGCGGGAGATCGGCAGTTCTTC. It translates to CASKLAGDRQFF.

This clonotype was recorded at least ten times. In DNA form, the CDR3 reads TGTGCCAGCAGTACCAGAGTGGCAGATACGCAGTATTTT. The encoded protein is CASSTRVADTQYF. The V and J genes are TRBV7-2 and TRBJ2-3; D remains ambiguous. Germline V CDR1 and CDR2: SGHTA, FQGNSA. The CDR3 runs 13 residues. The V end lost 6 bases, the J end lost 4 bases, and 11 bases lay between the germline ends.

The chain employs TRBV5-1 and TRBJ2-7; unclear D gene. The CDR3 sequence is 14 residues long. Germline-derived CDR1 and CDR2 are SGHRS and YFSETQ. Trimming took off 6 bases at V and 3 bases at J, with 16 bases between the two ends. The CDR3 bases are TGCGCCAGCAACCCGGGCGCTAGGAACTACGAGCAGTACTTC. It yields the protein CASNPGARNYEQYF.

This chain connects TRBV4-1 to TRBJ1-3; D gene ambiguous. V was shortened by 0 bases and J by 4 bases, with 16 bases between the two germline ends. CDR3 length equals 17 residues. In germline, CDR1 is MGHRA, CDR2 YSYEKL. The CDR3 loop reads CASSQDRKHQTGNTIYF. The CDR3 DNA is TGCGCCAGCAGCCAAGATCGGAAACACCAAACCGGAAACACCATATATTTT.

This clonotype was detected ten times or more. The chain combines TRBV7-2 with TRBJ2-1; 13 nucleotides line up with TRBD2. Germline V lookup: CDR1 SGHTA, CDR2 FQGNSA. V was pared by 7 bases and J by 6 bases, with 12 bases of the junction left unmatched. This CDR3 spans 17 amino acids. CDR3 in amino acids: CASTYGPGLAGSNEQFF. In nucleotides, the CDR3 is TGTGCCAGCACCTATGGCCCGGGACTAGCGGGGAGCAATGAGCAGTTCTTC.